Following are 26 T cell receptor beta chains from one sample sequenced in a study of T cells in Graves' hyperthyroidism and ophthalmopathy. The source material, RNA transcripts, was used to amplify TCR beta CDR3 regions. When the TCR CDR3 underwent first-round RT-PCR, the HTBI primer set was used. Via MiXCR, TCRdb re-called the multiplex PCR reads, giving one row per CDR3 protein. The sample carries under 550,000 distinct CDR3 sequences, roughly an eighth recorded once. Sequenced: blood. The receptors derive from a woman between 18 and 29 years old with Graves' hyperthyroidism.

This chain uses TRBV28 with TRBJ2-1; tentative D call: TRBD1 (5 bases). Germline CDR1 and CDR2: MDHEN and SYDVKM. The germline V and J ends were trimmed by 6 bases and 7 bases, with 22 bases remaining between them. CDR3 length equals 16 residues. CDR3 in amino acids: CASRASRGPFGNEQFF. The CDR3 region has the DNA TGTGCCAGCAGAGCTTCAAGGGGCCCGTTCGGGAATGAGCAGTTCTTC. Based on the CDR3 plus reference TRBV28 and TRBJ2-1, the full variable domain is DVKVTQSSRYLVKRTGEKVFLECVQDMDHENMFWYRQDPGLGLRLIYFSYDVKMKEKGDIPEGYSVSREKKERFSLILESASTNQTSMYLCASRASRGPFGNEQFFGPGTRLTVL.

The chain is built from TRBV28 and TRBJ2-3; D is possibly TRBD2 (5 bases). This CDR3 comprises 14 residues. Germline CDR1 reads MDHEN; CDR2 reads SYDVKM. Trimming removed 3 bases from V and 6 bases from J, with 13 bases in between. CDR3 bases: TGTGCCAGCAGTTTTGGCAGGACTCTGGATACGCAGTATTTT. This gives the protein CASSFGRTLDTQYF.

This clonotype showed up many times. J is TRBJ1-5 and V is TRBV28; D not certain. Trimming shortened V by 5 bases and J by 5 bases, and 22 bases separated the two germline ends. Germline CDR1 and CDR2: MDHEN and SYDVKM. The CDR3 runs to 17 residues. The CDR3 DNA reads TGTGCCAGCAGTCCGGACGCCGGGGATTCACACGATCAGCCCCAGCATTTT. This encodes CASSPDAGDSHDQPQHF.

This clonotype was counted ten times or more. As DNA, the CDR3 is TGTGCCAGCAGTTCCCAATGGACAGGGCGGTACAATGAGCAGTTCTTC. This codes for CASSSQWTGRYNEQFF. The chain links TRBV28 to TRBJ2-1, with 8 positions matching TRBD1. Germline V gene lookup returns CDR1 MDHEN and CDR2 SYDVKM. The CDR3 loop spans 16 amino acids. V trimming: 4 bases; J trimming: 4 bases; junction bases outside the gene matches: 9.

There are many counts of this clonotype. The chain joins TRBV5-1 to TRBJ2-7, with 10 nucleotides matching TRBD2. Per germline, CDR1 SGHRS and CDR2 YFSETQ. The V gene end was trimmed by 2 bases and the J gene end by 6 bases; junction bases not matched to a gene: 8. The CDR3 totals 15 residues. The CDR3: CASSLLAGITSEQYF. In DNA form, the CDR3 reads TGCGCCAGCAGCTTACTAGCGGGAATTACAAGCGAGCAGTACTTC. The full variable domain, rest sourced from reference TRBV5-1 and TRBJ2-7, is KAGVTQTPRYLIKTRGQQVTLSCSPISGHRSVSWYQQTPGQGLQFLFEYFSETQRNKGNFPGRFSGRQFSNSRSEMNVSTLELGDSALYLCASSLLAGITSEQYFGPGTRLTVT.

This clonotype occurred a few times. CDR3 sequence (DNA): TGTGCCAGCAGTTCTTCATGGGTCACGGGTAACACTGAAGCTTTCTTT. Translating gives CASSSSWVTGNTEAFF. The V call is TRBV28, the J call TRBJ1-1; no reliable D call. V was trimmed by 4 bases and J by 2 bases, leaving 17 bases between them. Germline assignment: CDR1 MDHEN and CDR2 SYDVKM. This CDR3 comprises 16 residues. Drawing the rest from reference TRBV28 and TRBJ1-1, the complete variable domain is DVKVTQSSRYLVKRTGEKVFLECVQDMDHENMFWYRQDPGLGLRLIYFSYDVKMKEKGDIPEGYSVSREKKERFSLILESASTNQTSMYLCASSSSWVTGNTEAFFGQGTRLTVV.

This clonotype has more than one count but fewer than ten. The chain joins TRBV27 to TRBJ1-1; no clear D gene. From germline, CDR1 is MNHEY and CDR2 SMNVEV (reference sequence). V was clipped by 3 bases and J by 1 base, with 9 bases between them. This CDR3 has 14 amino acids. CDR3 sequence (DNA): TGTGCCAGCAGTTTCCAGGACGGGAACACTGAAGCTTTCTTT. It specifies CASSFQDGNTEAFF.

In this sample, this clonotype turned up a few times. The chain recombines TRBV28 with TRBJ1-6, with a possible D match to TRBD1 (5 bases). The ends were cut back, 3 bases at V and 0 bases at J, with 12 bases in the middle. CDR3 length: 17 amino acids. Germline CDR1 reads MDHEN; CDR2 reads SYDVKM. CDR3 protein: CASSLIGRASYNSPLHF. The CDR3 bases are TGTGCCAGCAGTTTGATCGGCAGGGCCTCCTATAATTCACCCCTCCACTTT.

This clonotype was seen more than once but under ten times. The CDR3: CASSPPRRDGYTF. The DNA of the CDR3 is TGTGCCAGCTCACCACCGCGACGGGATGGCTACACCTTC. The chain couples TRBV18 to TRBJ1-2; no clear D. Deletions cut 0 bases from V and 6 bases from J, with 8 bases between. Germline CDR1 KGHSH, CDR2 LQKENI. The CDR3 spans 13 residues.

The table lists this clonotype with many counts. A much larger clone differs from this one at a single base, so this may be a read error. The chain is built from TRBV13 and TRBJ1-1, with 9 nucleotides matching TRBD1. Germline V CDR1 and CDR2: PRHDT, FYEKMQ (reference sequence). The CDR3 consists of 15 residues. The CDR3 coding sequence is TGTGCCAACAGCTTAAGAGGACAGGGGATGACTGAAGCTTTCTTT. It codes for CANSLRGQGMTEAFF.

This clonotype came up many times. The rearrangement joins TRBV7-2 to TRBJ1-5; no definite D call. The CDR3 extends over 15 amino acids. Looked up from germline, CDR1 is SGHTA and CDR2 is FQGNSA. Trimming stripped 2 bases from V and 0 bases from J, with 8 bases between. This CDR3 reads CASSLSANSNQPQHF. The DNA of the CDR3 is TGTGCCAGCAGCTTATCTGCAAATAGCAATCAGCCCCAGCATTTT.

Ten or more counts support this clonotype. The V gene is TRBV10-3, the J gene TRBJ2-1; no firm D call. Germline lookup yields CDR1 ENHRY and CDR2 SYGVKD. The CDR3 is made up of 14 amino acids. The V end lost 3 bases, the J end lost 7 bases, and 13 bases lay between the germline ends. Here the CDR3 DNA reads TGTGCCATCAGTGATCGTCGGGCACTTAATGAGCAGTTCTTC. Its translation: CAISDRRALNEQFF.

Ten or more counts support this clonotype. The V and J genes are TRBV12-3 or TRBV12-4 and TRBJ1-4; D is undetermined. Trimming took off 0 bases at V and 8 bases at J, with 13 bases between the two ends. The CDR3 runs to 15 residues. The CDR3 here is CASSLAGRFGEKLFF. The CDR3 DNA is TGTGCCAGCAGTTTAGCGGGCCGCTTTGGAGAAAAACTGTTTTTT.

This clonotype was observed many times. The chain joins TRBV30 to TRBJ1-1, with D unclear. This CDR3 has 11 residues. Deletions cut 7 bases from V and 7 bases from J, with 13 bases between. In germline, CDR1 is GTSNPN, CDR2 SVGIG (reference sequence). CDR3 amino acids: CALTMTSEAFF. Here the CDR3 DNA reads TGTGCCTTAACCATGACGAGTGAAGCTTTCTTT. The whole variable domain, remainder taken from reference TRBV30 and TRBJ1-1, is SQTIHQWPATLVQPVGSPLSLECTVEGTSNPNLYWYRQAAGRGLQLLFYSVGIGQISSEVPQNLSASRPQDRQFILSSKKLLLSDSGFYLCALTMTSEAFFGQGTRLTVV.

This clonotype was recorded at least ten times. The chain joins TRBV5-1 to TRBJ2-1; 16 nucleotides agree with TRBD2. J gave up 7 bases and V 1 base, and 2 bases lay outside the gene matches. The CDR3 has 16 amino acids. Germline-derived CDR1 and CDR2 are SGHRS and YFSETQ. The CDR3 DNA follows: TGCGCCAGCAGCTTGCCGGGACTAGCGGGAGGGAATGAGCAGTTCTTC. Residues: CASSLPGLAGGNEQFF.

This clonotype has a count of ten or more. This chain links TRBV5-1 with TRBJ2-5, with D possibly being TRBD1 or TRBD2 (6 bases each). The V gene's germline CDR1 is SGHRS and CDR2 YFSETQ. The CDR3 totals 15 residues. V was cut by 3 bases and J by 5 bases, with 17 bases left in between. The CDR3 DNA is TGCGCCAGCAGCTCCCGATCAGGGGAGGCGGAGACCCAGTACTTC. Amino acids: CASSSRSGEAETQYF.

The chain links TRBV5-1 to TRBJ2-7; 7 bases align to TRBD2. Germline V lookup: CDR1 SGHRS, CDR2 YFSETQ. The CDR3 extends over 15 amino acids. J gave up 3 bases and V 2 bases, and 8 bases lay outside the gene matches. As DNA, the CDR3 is TGCGCCAGCAGCTTTTCGAGCGGGATTCACTACGAGCAGTACTTC. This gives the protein CASSFSSGIHYEQYF.

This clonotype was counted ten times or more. DNA of the CDR3: TGTGCCAGCAGGGTGAAAGGCTATGGCTACACCTTC. The encoded protein is CASRVKGYGYTF. The rearrangement links TRBV28 to TRBJ1-2; D uncertain. The CDR3 has 12 amino acids. The germline V gene encodes CDR1 MDHEN and CDR2 SYDVKM. Trimming cost V 6 bases and J 4 bases, with 9 bases left between them.

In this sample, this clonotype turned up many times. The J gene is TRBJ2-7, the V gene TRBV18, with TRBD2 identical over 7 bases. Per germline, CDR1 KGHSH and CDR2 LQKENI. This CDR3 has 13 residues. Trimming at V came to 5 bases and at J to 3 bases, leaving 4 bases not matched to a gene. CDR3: CASSRTRDYEQYF. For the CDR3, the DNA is TGTGCCAGCTCAAGGACTAGAGACTACGAGCAGTACTTC. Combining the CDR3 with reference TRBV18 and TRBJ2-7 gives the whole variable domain NAGVMQNPRHLVRRRGQEARLRCSPMKGHSHVYWYRQLPEEGLKFMVYLQKENIIDESGMPKERFSAEFPKEGPSILRIQQVVRGDSAAYFCASSRTRDYEQYFGPGTRLTVT.

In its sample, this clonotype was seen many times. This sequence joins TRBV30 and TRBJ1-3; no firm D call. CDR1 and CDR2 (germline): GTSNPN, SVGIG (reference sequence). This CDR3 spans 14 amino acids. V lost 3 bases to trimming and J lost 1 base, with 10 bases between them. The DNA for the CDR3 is TGTGCCTGGAGAAGCCGCCAGTCTGGAAACACCATATATTTT. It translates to CAWRSRQSGNTIYF.

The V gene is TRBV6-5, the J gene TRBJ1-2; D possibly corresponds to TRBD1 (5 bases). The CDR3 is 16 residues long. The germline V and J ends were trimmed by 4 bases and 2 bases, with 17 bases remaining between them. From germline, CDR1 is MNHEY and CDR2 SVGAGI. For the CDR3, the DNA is TGTGCCAGCAGTTTTCCCTCGGTAAGGGGAAACTATGGCTACACCTTC. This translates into CASSFPSVRGNYGYTF.

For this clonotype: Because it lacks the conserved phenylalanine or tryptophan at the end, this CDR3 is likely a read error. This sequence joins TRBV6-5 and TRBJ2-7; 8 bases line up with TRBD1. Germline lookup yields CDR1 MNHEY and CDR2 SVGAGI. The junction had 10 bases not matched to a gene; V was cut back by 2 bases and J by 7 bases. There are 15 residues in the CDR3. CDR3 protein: CASSYAGRGQGEQYL. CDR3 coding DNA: TGTGCCAGCAGTTACGCCGGCAGGGGGCAAGGGGAGCAGTACCTC.

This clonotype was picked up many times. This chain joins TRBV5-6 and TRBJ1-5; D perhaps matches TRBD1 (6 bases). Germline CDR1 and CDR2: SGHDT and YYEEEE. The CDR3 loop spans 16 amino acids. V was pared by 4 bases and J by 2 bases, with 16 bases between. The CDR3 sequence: CASSPGVRGGNQPQHF. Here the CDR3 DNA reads TGTGCCAGCAGCCCGGGAGTGAGGGGGGGCAATCAGCCCCAGCATTTT.

The CDR3 protein is CASSVGGGAGGYEQYF. CDR3 DNA: TGTGCCAGCAGCGTAGGTGGGGGGGCGGGAGGCTACGAGCAGTACTTC. The J gene is TRBJ2-7, the V gene TRBV9; 8 bases are shared with TRBD2. CDR1 and CDR2 from the germline V gene are SGDLS and YYNGEE. With V trimmed by 0 bases and J by 3 bases, 8 bases remained unmatched. The CDR3 runs to 16 residues.

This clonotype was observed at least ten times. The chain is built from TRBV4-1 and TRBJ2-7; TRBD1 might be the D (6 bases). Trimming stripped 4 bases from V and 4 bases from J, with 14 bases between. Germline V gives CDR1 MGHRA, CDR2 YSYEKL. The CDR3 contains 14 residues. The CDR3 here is CASSPPGTIYEQYF. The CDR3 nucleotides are TGCGCCAGCAGCCCTCCCGGGACAATTTACGAGCAGTACTTC.

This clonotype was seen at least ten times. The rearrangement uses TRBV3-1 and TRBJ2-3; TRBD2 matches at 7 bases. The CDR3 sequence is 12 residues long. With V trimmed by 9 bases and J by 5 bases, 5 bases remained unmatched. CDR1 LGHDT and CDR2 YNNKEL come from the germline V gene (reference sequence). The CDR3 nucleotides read TGTGCCAGTACTAGCGAGGGAGATACGCAGTATTTT. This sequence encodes CASTSEGDTQYF.